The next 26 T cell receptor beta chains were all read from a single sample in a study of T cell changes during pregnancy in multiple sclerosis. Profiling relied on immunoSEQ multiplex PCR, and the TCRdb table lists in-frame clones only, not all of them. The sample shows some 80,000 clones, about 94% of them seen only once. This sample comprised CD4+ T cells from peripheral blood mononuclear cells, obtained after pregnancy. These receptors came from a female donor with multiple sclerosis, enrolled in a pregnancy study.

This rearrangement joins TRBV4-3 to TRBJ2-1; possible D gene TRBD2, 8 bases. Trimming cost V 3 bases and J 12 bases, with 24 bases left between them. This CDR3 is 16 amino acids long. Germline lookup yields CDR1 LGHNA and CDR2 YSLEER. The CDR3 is CASSQTGGAGGGLQFF. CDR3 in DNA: TGCGCCAGCAGCCAGACGGGAGGGGCAGGGGGGGGGCTGCAGTTCTTC.

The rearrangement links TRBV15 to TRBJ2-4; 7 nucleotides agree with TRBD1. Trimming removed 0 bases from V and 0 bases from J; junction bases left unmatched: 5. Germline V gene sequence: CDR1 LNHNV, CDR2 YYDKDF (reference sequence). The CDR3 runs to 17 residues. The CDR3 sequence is CATSREGQILAKNIQYF. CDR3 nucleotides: TGTGCCACCAGCAGAGAGGGACAGATACTAGCCAAAAACATTCAGTACTTC.

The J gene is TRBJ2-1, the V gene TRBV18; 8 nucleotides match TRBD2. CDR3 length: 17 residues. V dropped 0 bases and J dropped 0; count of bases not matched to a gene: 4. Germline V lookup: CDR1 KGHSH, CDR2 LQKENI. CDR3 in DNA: TGTGCCAGCTCACCACCTTCGGGAGGGACCTCCTACAATGAGCAGTTCTTC. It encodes CASSPPSGGTSYNEQFF.

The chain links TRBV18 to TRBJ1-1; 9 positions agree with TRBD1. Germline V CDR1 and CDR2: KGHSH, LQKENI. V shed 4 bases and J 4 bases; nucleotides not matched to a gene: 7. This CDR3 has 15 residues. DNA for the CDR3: TGTGCCAGCTCACTAGGACAGGGGACTGCCACTGAAGCTTTCTTT. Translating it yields CASSLGQGTATEAFF.

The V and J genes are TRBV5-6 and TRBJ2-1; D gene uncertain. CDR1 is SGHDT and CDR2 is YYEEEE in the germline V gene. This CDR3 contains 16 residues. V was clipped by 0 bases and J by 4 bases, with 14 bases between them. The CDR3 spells CASSLEEPSPYNEQFF. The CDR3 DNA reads TGTGCCAGCAGCTTGGAGGAGCCTTCCCCGTACAATGAGCAGTTCTTC.

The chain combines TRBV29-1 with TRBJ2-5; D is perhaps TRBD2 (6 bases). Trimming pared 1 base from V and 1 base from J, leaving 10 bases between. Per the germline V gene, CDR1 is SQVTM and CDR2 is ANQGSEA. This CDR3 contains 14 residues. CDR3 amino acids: CSVEAQRVQETQYF. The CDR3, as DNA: TGCAGCGTTGAAGCCCAGCGGGTCCAAGAGACCCAGTACTTC.

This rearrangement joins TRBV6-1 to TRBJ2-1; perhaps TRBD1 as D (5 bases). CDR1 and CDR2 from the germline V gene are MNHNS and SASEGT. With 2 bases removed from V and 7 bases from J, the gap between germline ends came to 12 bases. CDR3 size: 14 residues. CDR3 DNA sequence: TGTGCCAGCAGTGAACGCAGGGTCTGGAATGAGCAGTTCTTC. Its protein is CASSERRVWNEQFF.

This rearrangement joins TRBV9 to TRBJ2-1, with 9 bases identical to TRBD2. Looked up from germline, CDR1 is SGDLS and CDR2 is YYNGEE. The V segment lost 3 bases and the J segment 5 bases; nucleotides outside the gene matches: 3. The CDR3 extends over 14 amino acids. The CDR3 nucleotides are TGTGCCAGCAGCGCTAGCGGGACGAACAATGAGCAGTTCTTC. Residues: CASSASGTNNEQFF.

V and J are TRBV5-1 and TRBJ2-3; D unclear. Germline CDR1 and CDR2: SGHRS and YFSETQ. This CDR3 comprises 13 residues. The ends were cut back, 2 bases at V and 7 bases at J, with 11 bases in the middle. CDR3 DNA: TGCGCCAGCAGCTTAGGTCGTAGCAATACGCAGTATTTT. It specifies CASSLGRSNTQYF.

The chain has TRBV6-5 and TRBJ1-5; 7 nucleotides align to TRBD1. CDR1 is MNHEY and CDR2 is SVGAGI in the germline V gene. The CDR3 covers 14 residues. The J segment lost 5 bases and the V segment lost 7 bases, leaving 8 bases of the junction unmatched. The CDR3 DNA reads TGTGCCAGCACCTCCTTAGGGGGCCATCAGCCCCAGCATTTT. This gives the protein CASTSLGGHQPQHF.

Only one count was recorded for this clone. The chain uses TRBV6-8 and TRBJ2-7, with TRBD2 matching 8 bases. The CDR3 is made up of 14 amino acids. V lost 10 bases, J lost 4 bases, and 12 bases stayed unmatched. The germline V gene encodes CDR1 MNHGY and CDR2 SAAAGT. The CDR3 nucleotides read TGTGCCATCGCTAGCGGGCCTAGCCTTTACGAGCAGTACTTC. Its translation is CAIASGPSLYEQYF.

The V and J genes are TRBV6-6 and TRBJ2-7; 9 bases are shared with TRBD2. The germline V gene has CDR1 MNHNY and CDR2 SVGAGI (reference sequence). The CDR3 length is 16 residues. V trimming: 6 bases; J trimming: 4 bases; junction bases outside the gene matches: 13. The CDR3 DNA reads TGTGCCAGCAGCAGCGTCCTAGCGGGACAGCAGTACGAGCAGTACTTC. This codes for CASSSVLAGQQYEQYF.

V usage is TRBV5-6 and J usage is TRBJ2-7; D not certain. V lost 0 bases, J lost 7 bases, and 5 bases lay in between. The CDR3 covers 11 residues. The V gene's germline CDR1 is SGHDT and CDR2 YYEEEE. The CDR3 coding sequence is TGTGCCAGCAGCTTGGAACGGGAGCAGTACTTC. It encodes CASSLEREQYF.

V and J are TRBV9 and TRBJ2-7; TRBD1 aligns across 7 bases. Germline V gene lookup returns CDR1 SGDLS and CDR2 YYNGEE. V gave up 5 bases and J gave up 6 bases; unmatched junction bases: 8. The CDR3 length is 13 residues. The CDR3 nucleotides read TGTGCCAGCAGTCACGACAGGGTTGGCGAGCAGTACTTC. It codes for CASSHDRVGEQYF.

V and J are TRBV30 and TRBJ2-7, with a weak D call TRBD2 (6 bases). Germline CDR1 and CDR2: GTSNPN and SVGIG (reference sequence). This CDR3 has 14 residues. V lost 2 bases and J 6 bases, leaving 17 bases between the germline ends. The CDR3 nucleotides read TGTGCCTGGAGTATCCGGGGGATTGGGGCCGAGCAGTACTTC. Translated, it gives CAWSIRGIGAEQYF.

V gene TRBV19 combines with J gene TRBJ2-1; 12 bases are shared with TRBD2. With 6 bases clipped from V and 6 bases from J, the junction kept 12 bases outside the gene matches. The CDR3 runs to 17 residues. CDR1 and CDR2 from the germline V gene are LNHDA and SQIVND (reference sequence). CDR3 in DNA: TGTGCCAGTAGCCCCCGAAGACTAGCGGGAGTTGTCAATGAGCAGTTCTTC. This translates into CASSPRRLAGVVNEQFF.

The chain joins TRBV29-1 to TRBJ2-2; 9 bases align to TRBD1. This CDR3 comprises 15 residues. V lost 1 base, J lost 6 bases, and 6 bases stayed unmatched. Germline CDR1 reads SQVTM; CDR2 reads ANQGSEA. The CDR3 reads CSVEGRQGVAGELFF. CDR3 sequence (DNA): TGCAGCGTTGAAGGGCGACAGGGGGTGGCCGGGGAGCTGTTTTTT.

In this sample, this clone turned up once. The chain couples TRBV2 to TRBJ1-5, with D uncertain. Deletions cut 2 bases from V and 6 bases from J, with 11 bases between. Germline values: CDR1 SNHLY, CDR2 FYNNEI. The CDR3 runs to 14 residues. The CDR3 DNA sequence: TGTGCCAGCAGTGAAAGTGCTCGGAGTCAGCCCCAGCATTTT. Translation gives CASSESARSQPQHF.

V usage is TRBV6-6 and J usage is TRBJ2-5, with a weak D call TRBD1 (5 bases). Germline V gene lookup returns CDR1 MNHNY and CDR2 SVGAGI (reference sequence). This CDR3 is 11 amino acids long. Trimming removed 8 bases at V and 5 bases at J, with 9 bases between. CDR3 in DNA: TGTGCCAGCCAAGGGGTCGAGACCCAGTACTTC. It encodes CASQGVETQYF.

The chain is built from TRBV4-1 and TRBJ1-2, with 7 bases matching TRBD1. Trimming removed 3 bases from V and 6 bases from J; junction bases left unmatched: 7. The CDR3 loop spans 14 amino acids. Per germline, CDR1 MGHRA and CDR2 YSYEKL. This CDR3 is CASSHTGTADGYTF. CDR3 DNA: TGCGCCAGCAGCCATACGGGGACAGCAGATGGCTACACCTTC.

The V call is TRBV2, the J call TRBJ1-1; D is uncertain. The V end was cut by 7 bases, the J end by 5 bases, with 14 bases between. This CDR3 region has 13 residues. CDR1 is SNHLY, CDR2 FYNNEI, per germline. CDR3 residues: CASMGQAGTEAFF. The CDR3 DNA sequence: TGTGCCAGCATGGGCCAAGCGGGGACTGAAGCTTTCTTT.

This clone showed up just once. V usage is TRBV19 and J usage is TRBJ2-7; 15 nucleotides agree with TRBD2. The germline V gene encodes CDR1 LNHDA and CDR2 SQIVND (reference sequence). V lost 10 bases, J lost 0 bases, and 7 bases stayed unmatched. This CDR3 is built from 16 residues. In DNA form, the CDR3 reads TGTGCCACCCAGGGACTAGCGGGAGGATCCTCCTACGAGCAGTACTTC. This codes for CATQGLAGGSSYEQYF.

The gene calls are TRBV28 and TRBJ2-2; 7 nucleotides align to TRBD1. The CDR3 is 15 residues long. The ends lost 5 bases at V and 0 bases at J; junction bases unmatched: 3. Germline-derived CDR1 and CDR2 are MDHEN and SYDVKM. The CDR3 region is CASSPGGTNTGELFF. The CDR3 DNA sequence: TGTGCCAGCAGTCCAGGGGGAACGAACACCGGGGAGCTGTTTTTT. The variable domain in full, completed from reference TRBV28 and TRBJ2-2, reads DVKVTQSSRYLVKRTGEKVFLECVQDMDHENMFWYRQDPGLGLRLIYFSYDVKMKEKGDIPEGYSVSREKKERFSLILESASTNQTSMYLCASSPGGTNTGELFFGEGSRLTVL.

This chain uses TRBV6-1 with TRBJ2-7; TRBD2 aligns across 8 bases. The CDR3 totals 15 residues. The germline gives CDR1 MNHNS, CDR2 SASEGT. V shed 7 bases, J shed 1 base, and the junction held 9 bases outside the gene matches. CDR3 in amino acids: CASTVTSGLSYEQYF. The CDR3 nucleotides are TGTGCCAGCACGGTAACTAGCGGATTATCCTACGAGCAGTACTTC.

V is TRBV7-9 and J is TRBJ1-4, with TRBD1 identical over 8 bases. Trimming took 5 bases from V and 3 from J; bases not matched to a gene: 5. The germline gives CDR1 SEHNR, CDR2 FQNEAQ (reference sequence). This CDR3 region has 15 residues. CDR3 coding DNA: TGTGCCAGCAGCCCAACGGGACAGGCTAATGAAAAACTGTTTTTT. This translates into CASSPTGQANEKLFF.

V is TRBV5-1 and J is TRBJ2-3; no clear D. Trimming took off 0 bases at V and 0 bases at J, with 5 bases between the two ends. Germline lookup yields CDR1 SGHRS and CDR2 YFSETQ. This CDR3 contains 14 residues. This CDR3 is CASSLVTSTDTQYF. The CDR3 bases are TGCGCCAGCAGCTTGGTTACTAGCACAGATACGCAGTATTTT. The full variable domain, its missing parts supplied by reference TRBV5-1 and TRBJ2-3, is KAGVTQTPRYLIKTRGQQVTLSCSPISGHRSVSWYQQTPGQGLQFLFEYFSETQRNKGNFPGRFSGRQFSNSRSEMNVSTLELGDSALYLCASSLVTSTDTQYFGPGTRLTVL.